Described below is a single T cell receptor beta chain sequence and its context. Each CDR3 protein is one row after TCRdb ran MiXCR on the RT-PCR reads. The sample lists about 680,000 distinct CDR3 sequences, 14% seen once, with 3% to 4.5% in the top ten. The V gene's germline CDR1 is MDHEN and CDR2 SYDVKM. The CDR3 covers 17 residues. V trimming: 5 bases; J trimming: 1 base; junction bases outside the gene matches: 10. What was sequenced was memory CD4+ T cells from blood. This chain joins TRBV28 and TRBJ2-3; 9 bases are a match to TRBD1. The TCR originated in a female donor in good health, serving as a healthy control. The CDR3 sequence is CASSPWTGALGTDTQYF. CDR3 in DNA: TGTGCCAGCAGTCCCTGGACAGGGGCGTTAGGCACAGATACGCAGTATTTT.